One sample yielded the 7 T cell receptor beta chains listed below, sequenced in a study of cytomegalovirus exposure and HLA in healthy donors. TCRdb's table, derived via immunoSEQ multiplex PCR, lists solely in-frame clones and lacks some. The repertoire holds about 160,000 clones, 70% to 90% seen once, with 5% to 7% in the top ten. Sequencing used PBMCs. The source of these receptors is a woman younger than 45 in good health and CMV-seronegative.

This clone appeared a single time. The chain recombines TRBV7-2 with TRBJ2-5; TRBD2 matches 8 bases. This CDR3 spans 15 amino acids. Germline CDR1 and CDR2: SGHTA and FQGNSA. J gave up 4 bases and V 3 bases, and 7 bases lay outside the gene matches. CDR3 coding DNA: TGTGCCAGCAGCTTGGTAGCGGGACAAGGAGAGACCCAGTACTTC. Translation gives CASSLVAGQGETQYF. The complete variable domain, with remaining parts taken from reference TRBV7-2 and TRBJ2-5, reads GAGVSQSPSNKVTEKGKDVELRCDPISGHTALYWYRQSLGQGLEFLIYFQGNSAPDKSGLPSDRFSAERTGGSVSTLTIQRTQQEDSAVYLCASSLVAGQGETQYFGPGTRLLVL.

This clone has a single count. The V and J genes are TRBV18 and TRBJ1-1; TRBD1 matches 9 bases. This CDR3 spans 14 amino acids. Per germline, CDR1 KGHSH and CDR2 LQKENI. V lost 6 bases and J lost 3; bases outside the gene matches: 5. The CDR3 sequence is CASSEQGAYTEAFF. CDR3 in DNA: TGTGCCAGCTCCGAACAGGGGGCATACACTGAAGCTTTCTTT.

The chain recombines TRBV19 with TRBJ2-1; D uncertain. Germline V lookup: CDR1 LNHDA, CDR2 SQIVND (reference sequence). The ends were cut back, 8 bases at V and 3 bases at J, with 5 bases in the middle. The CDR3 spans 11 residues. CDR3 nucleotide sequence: TGTGCCAGTTCCCTCTACAATGAGCAGTTCTTC. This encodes CASSLYNEQFF.

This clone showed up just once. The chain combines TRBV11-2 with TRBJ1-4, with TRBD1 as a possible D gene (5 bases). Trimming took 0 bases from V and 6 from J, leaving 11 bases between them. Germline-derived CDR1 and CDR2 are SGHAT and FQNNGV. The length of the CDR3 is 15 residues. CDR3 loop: CASSLDSQGYEKLFF. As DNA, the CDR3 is TGTGCCAGCAGCTTAGATAGCCAGGGATATGAAAAACTGTTTTTT. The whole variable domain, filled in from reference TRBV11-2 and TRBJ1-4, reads EAGVAQSPRYKIIEKRQSVAFWCNPISGHATLYWYQQILGQGPKLLIQFQNNGVVDDSQLPKDRFSAERLKGVDSTLKIQPAKLEDSAVYLCASSLDSQGYEKLFFGSGTQLSVL.

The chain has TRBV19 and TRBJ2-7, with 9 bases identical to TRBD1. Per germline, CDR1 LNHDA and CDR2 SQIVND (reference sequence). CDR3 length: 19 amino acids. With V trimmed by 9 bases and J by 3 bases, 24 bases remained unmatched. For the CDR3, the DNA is TGTGCCAGCGCCCGATTTCACAAAAACTCGGGACAGGGCGTCTACGAGCAGTACTTC. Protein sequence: CASARFHKNSGQGVYEQYF.

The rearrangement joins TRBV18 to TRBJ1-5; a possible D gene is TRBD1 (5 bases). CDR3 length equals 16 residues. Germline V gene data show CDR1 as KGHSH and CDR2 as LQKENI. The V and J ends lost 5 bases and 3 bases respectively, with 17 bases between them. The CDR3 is CASSITDTTPNQPQHF. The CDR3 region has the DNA TGTGCCAGCTCAATCACGGACACTACCCCCAATCAGCCCCAGCATTTT.

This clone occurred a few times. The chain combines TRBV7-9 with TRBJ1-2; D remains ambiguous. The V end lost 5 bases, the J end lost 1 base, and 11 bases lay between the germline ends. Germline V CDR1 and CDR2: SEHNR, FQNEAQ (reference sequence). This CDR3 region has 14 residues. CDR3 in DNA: TGTGCCAGCAGCCTTAGTCTGGGTAACTATGGCTACACCTTC. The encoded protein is CASSLSLGNYGYTF.